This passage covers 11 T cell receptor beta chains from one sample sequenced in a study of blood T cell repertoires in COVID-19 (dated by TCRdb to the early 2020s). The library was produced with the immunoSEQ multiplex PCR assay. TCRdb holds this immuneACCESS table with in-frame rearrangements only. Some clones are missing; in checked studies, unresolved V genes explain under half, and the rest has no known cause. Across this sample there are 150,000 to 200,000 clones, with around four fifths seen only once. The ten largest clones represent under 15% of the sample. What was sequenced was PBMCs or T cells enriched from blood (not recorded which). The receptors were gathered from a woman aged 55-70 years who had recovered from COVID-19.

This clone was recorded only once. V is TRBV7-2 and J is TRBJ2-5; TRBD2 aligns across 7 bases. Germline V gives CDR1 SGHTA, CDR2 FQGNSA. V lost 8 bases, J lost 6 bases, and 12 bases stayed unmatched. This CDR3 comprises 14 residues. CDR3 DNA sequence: TGTGCCAGCTCGATATGGGGGGGAGAGAAGACCCAGTACTTC. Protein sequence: CASSIWGGEKTQYF.

The CDR3 bases are TGTGCCACCCAAGGCGGGGGGACCTCCAGGTTGCCCCAGCATTTT. Translated, it gives CATQGGGTSRLPQHF. V usage is TRBV19 and J usage is TRBJ1-5; TRBD1 might be the D (5 bases). The CDR3 consists of 15 residues. Germline assignment: CDR1 LNHDA and CDR2 SQIVND (reference sequence). Trimming left V 10 bases short and J 9 bases short, with 25 bases between.

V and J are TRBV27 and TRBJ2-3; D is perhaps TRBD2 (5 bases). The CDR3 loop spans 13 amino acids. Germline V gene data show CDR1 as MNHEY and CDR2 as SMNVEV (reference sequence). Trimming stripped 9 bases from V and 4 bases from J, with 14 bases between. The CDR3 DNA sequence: TGTGCCAGTAGTCGGGGATGGTCAGATACGCAGTATTTT. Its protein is CASSRGWSDTQYF.

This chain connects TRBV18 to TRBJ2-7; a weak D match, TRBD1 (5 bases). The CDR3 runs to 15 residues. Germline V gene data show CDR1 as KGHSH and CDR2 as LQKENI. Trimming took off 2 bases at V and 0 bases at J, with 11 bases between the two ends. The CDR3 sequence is CASSPKSQGSYEQYF. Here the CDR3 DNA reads TGTGCCAGCTCACCAAAGAGTCAGGGCTCCTACGAGCAGTACTTC.

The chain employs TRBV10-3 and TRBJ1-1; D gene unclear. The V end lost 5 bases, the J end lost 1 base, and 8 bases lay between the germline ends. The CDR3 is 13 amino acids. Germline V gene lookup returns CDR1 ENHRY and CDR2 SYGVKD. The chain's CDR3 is CAISPRGNTEAFF. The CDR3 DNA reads TGTGCCATCAGTCCCCGGGGGAACACTGAAGCTTTCTTT.

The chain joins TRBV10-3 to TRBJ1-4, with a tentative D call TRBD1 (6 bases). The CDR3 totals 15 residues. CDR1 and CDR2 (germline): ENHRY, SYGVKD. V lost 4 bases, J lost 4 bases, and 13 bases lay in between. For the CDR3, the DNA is TGTGCCATCAGTGCCAGGGGATCAGTTAATGAAAAACTGTTTTTT. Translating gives CAISARGSVNEKLFF.

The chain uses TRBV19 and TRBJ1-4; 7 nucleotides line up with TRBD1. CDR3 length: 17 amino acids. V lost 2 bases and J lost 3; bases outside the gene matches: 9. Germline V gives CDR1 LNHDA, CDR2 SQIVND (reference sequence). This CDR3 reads CASSITPSGQPNEKLFF. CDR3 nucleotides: TGTGCCAGTAGTATAACCCCCTCGGGACAGCCTAATGAAAAACTGTTTTTT.

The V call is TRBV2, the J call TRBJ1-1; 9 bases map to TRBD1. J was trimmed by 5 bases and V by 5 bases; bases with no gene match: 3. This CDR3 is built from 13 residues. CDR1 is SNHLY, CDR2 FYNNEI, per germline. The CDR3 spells CASSRDRATEAFF. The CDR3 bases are TGTGCCAGCAGTAGGGACAGGGCTACTGAAGCTTTCTTT. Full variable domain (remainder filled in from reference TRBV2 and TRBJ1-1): EPEVTQTPSHQVTQMGQEVILRCVPISNHLYFYWYRQILGQKVEFLVSFYNNEISEKSEIFDDQFSVERPDGSNFTLKIRSTKLEDSAMYFCASSRDRATEAFFGQGTRLTVV.

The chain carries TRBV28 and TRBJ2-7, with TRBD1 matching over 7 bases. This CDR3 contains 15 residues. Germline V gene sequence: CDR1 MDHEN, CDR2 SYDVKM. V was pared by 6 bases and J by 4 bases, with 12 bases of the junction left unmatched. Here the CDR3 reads CASSPRGLERYEQYF. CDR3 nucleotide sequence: TGTGCCAGCAGCCCGAGGGGGCTAGAGCGGTACGAGCAGTACTTC.

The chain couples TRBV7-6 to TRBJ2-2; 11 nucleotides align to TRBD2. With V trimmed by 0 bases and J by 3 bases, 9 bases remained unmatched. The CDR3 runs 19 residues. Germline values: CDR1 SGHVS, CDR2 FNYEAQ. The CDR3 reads CASSLAPPLAGGDTGELFF. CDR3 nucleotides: TGTGCCAGCAGCTTAGCGCCTCCCTTAGCGGGAGGGGACACCGGGGAGCTGTTTTTT. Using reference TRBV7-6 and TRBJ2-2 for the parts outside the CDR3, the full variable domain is GAGVSQSPRYKVTKRGQDVALRCDPISGHVSLYWYRQALGQGPEFLTYFNYEAQQDKSGLPNDRFSAERPEGSISTLTIQRTEQRDSAMYRCASSLAPPLAGGDTGELFFGEGSRLTVL.

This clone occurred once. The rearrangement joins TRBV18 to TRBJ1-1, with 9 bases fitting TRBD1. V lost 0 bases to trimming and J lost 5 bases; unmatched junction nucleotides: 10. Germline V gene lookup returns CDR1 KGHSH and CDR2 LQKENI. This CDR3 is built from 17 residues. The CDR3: CASSPPVPGTGRTEAFF. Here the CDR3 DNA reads TGTGCCAGCTCACCACCGGTCCCCGGGACAGGGAGGACTGAAGCTTTCTTT.